Listed below are T cell receptor beta chains from one sample, sequenced in a study of blood T cell repertoires in COVID-19. Sequencing used immunoSEQ multiplex PCR; TCRdb keeps in-frame clones, though not all of them. The table includes about 140,000 clones, about 80% detected once. Source material: peripheral blood. The source of these receptors is a man in his 60s with acute or convalescent COVID-19. Each CDR3 is given with its conserved first and last residue. The order of the fields is J gene, V gene, D gene, clone size, CDR3 protein, CDR3 DNA. D genes are given only for firm matches. Clone sizes are given selectively: once, few, many, or a class where the clone is expanded.

j_call: TRBJ2-7; v_call: TRBV5-4; d_call: TRBD2; clone_size: -; cdr3_aa: CASSLAGVDEQYF; cdr3_nt: TGTGCCAGCAGTCTAGCGGGAGTAGACGAGCAGTACTTC
j_call: TRBJ2-4; v_call: TRBV28; d_call: -; clone_size: once; cdr3_aa: CASSVNQGYIQYF; cdr3_nt: TGTGCCAGCAGTGTAAACCAGGGTTACATTCAGTACTTC
j_call: TRBJ2-7; v_call: TRBV30; d_call: -; clone_size: -; cdr3_aa: CAWSPGVSYEQYF; cdr3_nt: TGTGCCTGGAGTCCAGGGGTATCCTACGAGCAGTACTTC
j_call: TRBJ2-2; v_call: TRBV5-1; d_call: -; clone_size: -; cdr3_aa: CASSATVTGELFF; cdr3_nt: TGCGCCAGCAGCGCGACAGTTACCGGGGAGCTGTTTTTT
j_call: TRBJ1-2; v_call: TRBV6-5; d_call: -; clone_size: -; cdr3_aa: CASLKTGGGYTF; cdr3_nt: TGTGCCAGCTTAAAGACCGGAGGCGGCTACACCTTC
j_call: TRBJ2-2; v_call: TRBV29-1; d_call: -; clone_size: -; cdr3_aa: CSAAPVTTGELFF; cdr3_nt: TGCAGCGCCGCGCCAGTGACAACCGGGGAGCTGTTTTTT
j_call: TRBJ1-1; v_call: TRBV27; d_call: TRBD1; clone_size: -; cdr3_aa: CASSRQGGTEAFF; cdr3_nt: TGTGCCAGCAGTAGACAGGGGGGGACTGAAGCTTTCTTT
j_call: TRBJ2-1; v_call: TRBV11-3; d_call: TRBD2; clone_size: few; cdr3_aa: CASSSLGGSNEQFF; cdr3_nt: TGTGCCAGCAGCTCCCTCGGGGGGTCAAATGAGCAGTTCTTC
j_call: TRBJ1-1; v_call: TRBV28; d_call: -; clone_size: -; cdr3_aa: CASSSYRNTEAFF; cdr3_nt: TGTGCCAGCAGTTCCTACAGGAACACTGAAGCTTTCTTT
j_call: TRBJ2-7; v_call: TRBV27; d_call: -; clone_size: -; cdr3_aa: CATSSPSTGGAYEQYF; cdr3_nt: TGTGCCACCTCCTCCCCCTCTACAGGGGGGGCCTACGAGCAGTACTTC
j_call: TRBJ2-1; v_call: TRBV3-1/TRBV3-2; d_call: TRBD2; clone_size: -; cdr3_aa: CASSSSGRVNEQFF; cdr3_nt: TGTGCCAGCAGCTCGAGCGGGAGAGTAAATGAGCAGTTCTTC
j_call: TRBJ2-1; v_call: TRBV7-2; d_call: TRBD1; clone_size: -; cdr3_aa: CASSQPGQGSQFF; cdr3_nt: TGTGCCAGCAGCCAGCCGGGACAGGGTTCGCAGTTCTTC
j_call: TRBJ2-1; v_call: TRBV7-3; d_call: -; clone_size: -; cdr3_aa: CASSNGGLKQFF; cdr3_nt: TGTGCCAGCAGCAACGGGGGTTTAAAGCAGTTCTTC
j_call: TRBJ2-2; v_call: TRBV5-1; d_call: -; clone_size: -; cdr3_aa: CASSLDPGNTGELFF; cdr3_nt: TGCGCCAGCAGCTTGGATCCAGGGAACACCGGGGAGCTGTTTTTT
j_call: TRBJ2-3; v_call: TRBV6-5; d_call: TRBD2; clone_size: once; cdr3_aa: CASGEGSPTDTQYF; cdr3_nt: TGTGCCAGTGGGGAGGGGTCCCCCACAGATACGCAGTATTTT
j_call: TRBJ1-1; v_call: TRBV30; d_call: -; clone_size: few; cdr3_aa: CAWTQGNTEAFF; cdr3_nt: TGTGCCTGGACACAGGGGAACACTGAAGCTTTCTTT
j_call: TRBJ2-7; v_call: TRBV7-8; d_call: -; clone_size: -; cdr3_aa: CASSLITGIISSSYEQYF; cdr3_nt: TGTGCCAGCAGCTTAATAACAGGGATAATTTCAAGCTCCTACGAGCAGTACTTC
j_call: TRBJ2-7; v_call: TRBV7-9; d_call: -; clone_size: -; cdr3_aa: CASSPGGQRTEQYF; cdr3_nt: TGTGCCAGCAGCCCAGGGGGGCAACGGACCGAGCAGTACTTC
j_call: TRBJ2-7; v_call: TRBV6-1; d_call: -; clone_size: -; cdr3_aa: CASSEAPTRTYEQYF; cdr3_nt: TGTGCCAGCAGTGAAGCACCGACACGTACCTACGAGCAGTACTTC
j_call: TRBJ1-5; v_call: TRBV11-2; d_call: -; clone_size: once; cdr3_aa: CASSQGINNQPQHF; cdr3_nt: TGTGCCAGCAGCCAGGGGATTAACAATCAGCCCCAGCATTTT
j_call: TRBJ2-5; v_call: TRBV18; d_call: -; clone_size: few; cdr3_aa: CASSRDWGYQETQYF; cdr3_nt: TGTGCCAGCTCACGGGACTGGGGGTACCAAGAGACCCAGTACTTC
j_call: TRBJ1-1; v_call: TRBV27; d_call: TRBD1; clone_size: -; cdr3_aa: CASRRQGKITEAFF; cdr3_nt: TGTGCCAGCAGGAGACAGGGGAAAATCACTGAAGCTTTCTTT
j_call: TRBJ2-1; v_call: TRBV23-1; d_call: TRBD1; clone_size: -; cdr3_aa: CASSPEDRDYNEQFF; cdr3_nt: TGCGCCAGCAGTCCGGAGGACAGGGACTACAATGAGCAGTTCTTC
j_call: TRBJ2-4; v_call: TRBV15; d_call: TRBD2; clone_size: -; cdr3_aa: CATSRDRGGAGYIQYF; cdr3_nt: TGTGCCACCAGCAGAGATCGGGGAGGGGCTGGTTACATTCAGTACTTC
j_call: TRBJ2-2; v_call: TRBV28; d_call: TRBD2; clone_size: -; cdr3_aa: CASSPGGIGRGELFF; cdr3_nt: TGTGCCAGCAGTCCGGGGGGGATTGGAAGAGGGGAGCTGTTTTTT
j_call: TRBJ1-4; v_call: TRBV18; d_call: TRBD1; clone_size: few; cdr3_aa: CASSRQGIPNEKLFF; cdr3_nt: TGTGCCAGCTCACGACAGGGGATCCCTAATGAAAAACTGTTTTTT
j_call: TRBJ1-5; v_call: TRBV7-6; d_call: TRBD1; clone_size: -; cdr3_aa: CASSLGTGLQQPQHF; cdr3_nt: TGTGCCAGCAGCTTAGGGACAGGCCTACAGCAGCCCCAGCATTTT
j_call: TRBJ1-4; v_call: TRBV4-3; d_call: TRBD1; clone_size: -; cdr3_aa: CASSYRGSANEKLFF; cdr3_nt: TGCGCCAGCAGCTACAGGGGTTCGGCTAATGAAAAACTGTTTTTT
j_call: TRBJ2-7; v_call: TRBV2; d_call: -; clone_size: few; cdr3_aa: CASGLAYEQYF; cdr3_nt: TGTGCCAGCGGGCTGGCCTACGAGCAGTACTTC
j_call: TRBJ2-2; v_call: TRBV3-1/TRBV3-2; d_call: TRBD1; clone_size: -; cdr3_aa: CASQTGSTVGELFF; cdr3_nt: TGTGCCAGCCAGACAGGGAGTACGGTCGGGGAGCTGTTTTTT
j_call: TRBJ1-5; v_call: TRBV2; d_call: -; clone_size: few; cdr3_aa: CASSGESNQPQHF; cdr3_nt: TGTGCCAGCAGTGGGGAGAGCAATCAGCCCCAGCATTTT
j_call: TRBJ1-2; v_call: TRBV7-9; d_call: -; clone_size: once; cdr3_aa: CASSFAGLDGYTF; cdr3_nt: TGTGCCAGCAGCTTTGCAGGGTTGGATGGCTACACCTTC
j_call: TRBJ2-5; v_call: TRBV3-1/TRBV3-2; d_call: -; clone_size: -; cdr3_aa: CASSETSSGLQETQYF; cdr3_nt: TGTGCCAGCAGCGAAACTAGCAGTGGGCTCCAAGAGACCCAGTACTTC
j_call: TRBJ2-6; v_call: TRBV30; d_call: -; clone_size: once; cdr3_aa: CAWASWGDSGANVLTF; cdr3_nt: TGTGCCTGGGCTAGTTGGGGGGACTCTGGGGCCAACGTCCTGACTTTC
j_call: TRBJ1-3; v_call: TRBV11-1; d_call: -; clone_size: -; cdr3_aa: CASSTGAGNTIYF; cdr3_nt: TGTGCCAGCTCGACGGGGGCTGGAAACACCATATATTTT
j_call: TRBJ2-3; v_call: TRBV6-1; d_call: TRBD2; clone_size: -; cdr3_aa: CAGSEPAGPSTDTQYF; cdr3_nt: TGTGCCGGCAGTGAACCAGCGGGGCCTAGCACAGATACGCAGTATTTT
j_call: TRBJ1-1; v_call: TRBV7-2; d_call: -; clone_size: few; cdr3_aa: CASSLGLGGATEAFF; cdr3_nt: TGTGCCAGCAGCCTTGGCCTAGGGGGTGCCACTGAAGCTTTCTTT
j_call: TRBJ2-4; v_call: TRBV14; d_call: -; clone_size: -; cdr3_aa: CASSQEGPGLAKNIQYF; cdr3_nt: TGTGCCAGCAGCCAAGAGGGACCGGGACTAGCCAAAAACATTCAGTACTTC
j_call: TRBJ1-1; v_call: TRBV6-2/TRBV6-3; d_call: -; clone_size: -; cdr3_aa: CASSSKGGDTEAFF; cdr3_nt: TGTGCCAGCAGTTCTAAGGGGGGGGACACTGAAGCTTTCTTT
j_call: TRBJ1-2; v_call: TRBV29-1; d_call: -; clone_size: few; cdr3_aa: CSVEGQTNYGYTF; cdr3_nt: TGCAGCGTTGAAGGACAGACTAACTATGGCTACACCTTC
j_call: TRBJ2-1; v_call: TRBV5-1; d_call: TRBD2; clone_size: -; cdr3_aa: CASSLVPTLAGVGNEQFF; cdr3_nt: TGCGCCAGCAGCTTGGTCCCCACTCTAGCGGGAGTGGGAAATGAGCAGTTCTTC
j_call: TRBJ2-1; v_call: TRBV18; d_call: -; clone_size: -; cdr3_aa: CASSPPTAGTYNEQFF; cdr3_nt: TGTGCCAGCTCACCACCGACGGCGGGAACCTACAATGAGCAGTTCTTC
j_call: TRBJ2-5; v_call: TRBV5-4; d_call: TRBD2; clone_size: -; cdr3_aa: CASSSGAGAKKETQYF; cdr3_nt: TGTGCCAGCAGCTCAGGAGCGGGGGCGAAAAAGGAGACCCAGTACTTC